The clone carrying this TCR beta chain was found a few times. The data belong to a study of cytomegalovirus exposure and HLA in healthy donors. In the PCR, 60 Vbeta and 13 Jbeta primers were used. Repertoires were generated with immunoSEQ multiplex PCR, while TCRdb's copy carries only in-frame clones and drops some. This table holds 95,000 to 150,000 clones, around 77% found once. This CDR3 region has 13 residues. J lost 8 bases, V lost 5 bases, and 7 bases had no gene match. CDR1 and CDR2 from the germline V gene are MNHEY and SVGAGI. This clonotype originated in a human donor in good health. Material: PBMCs. This sequence joins TRBV6-5 and TRBJ1-2; 8 nucleotides line up with TRBD1. CDR3 protein: CASSGRGQAGYTF. CDR3 DNA sequence: TGTGCCAGCAGTGGCCGGGGACAGGCGGGCTACACCTTC.